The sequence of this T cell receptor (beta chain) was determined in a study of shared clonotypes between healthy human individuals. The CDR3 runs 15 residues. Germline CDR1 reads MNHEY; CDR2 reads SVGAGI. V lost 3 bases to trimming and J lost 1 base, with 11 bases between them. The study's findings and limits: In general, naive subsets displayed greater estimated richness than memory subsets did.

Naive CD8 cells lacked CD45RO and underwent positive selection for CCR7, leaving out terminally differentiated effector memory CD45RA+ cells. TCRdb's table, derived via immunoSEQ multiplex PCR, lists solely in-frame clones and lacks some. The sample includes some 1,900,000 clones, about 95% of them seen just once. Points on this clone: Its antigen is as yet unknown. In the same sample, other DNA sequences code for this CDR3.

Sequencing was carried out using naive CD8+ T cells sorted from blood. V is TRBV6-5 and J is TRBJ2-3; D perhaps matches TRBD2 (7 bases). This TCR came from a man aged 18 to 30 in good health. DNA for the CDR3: TGTGCCAGCAGTTATGGGGGGGGGCGCACAGATACGCAGTATTTT. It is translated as CASSYGGGRTDTQYF.